This T cell receptor (beta chain) was captured by sequencing in a study of blood T cell repertoires in COVID-19. Germline CDR1 is LGHDT and CDR2 is YNNKEL (reference sequence). V lost 0 bases to trimming and J lost 0 bases, with 9 bases between them. This CDR3 is built from 15 residues. Sequencing was performed with immunoSEQ multiplex PCR; in TCRdb, only in-frame clones are kept and a portion is missing. The sample contains around 250,000 clones, approximately 84% of which appear only once. Sequenced material: PBMCs or T cells enriched from blood (not recorded which). The source of this sequence is a young man who had recovered from COVID-19. This chain joins TRBV3-1 (or the pseudogene TRBV3-2) and TRBJ2-7; TRBD1 might be the D (5 bases). The DNA for the CDR3 is TGTGCCAGCAGCCAAGACAGGGCCTTCTCCTACGAGCAGTACTTC. It translates to CASSQDRAFSYEQYF.